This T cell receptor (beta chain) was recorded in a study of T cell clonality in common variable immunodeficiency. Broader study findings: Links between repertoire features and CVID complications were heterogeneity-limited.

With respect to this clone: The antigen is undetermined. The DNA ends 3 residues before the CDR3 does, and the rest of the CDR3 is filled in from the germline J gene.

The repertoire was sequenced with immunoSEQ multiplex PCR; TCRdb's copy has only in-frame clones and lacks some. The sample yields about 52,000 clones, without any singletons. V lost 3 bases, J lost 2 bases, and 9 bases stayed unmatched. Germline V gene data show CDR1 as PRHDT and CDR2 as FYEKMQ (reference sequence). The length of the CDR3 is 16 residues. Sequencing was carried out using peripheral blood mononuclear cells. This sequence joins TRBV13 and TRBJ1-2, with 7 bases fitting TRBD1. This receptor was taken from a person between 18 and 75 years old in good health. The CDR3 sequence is CASSFDREDRNYGYTF. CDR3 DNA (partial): TGTGCCAGCAGCTTTGACAGGGAAGACCGAAACTATGGC.